The T cell receptor (beta chain) described here comes from a study of cytomegalovirus exposure and HLA in healthy donors. Study background: Tens of millions of unique TCRs, all from HLA-typed donors, were included in an early release of the data. Study-wide points: Many donors carried some public TCRs, although rarity characterized most TCR sequences. It emerged from a later analysis that several of the most significant clusters appeared to be linked to common viral pathogens. Indistinguishability led to the exclusion of some V segments, TRBV6-2 and TRBV6-3 included.

Primers: 60 Vbeta forward and 13 Jbeta reverse. The data were produced by immunoSEQ multiplex PCR, yet TCRdb's version contains in-frame clones alone and is incomplete. This sample has 95,000 to 150,000 clones, with around 66% found just once. To note about this clone: Its antigen is unidentified.

The germline CDR1 and CDR2 sequences are MNHNS and SASEGT. The CDR3 has 11 amino acids. Trimming took off 6 bases at V and 6 bases at J, with 9 bases between the two ends. The chain combines TRBV6-1 with TRBJ2-7; tentative D call: TRBD1 (5 bases). The sequence was obtained from a woman aged 40 to 50 in good health and CMV-seropositive. Material: PBMCs. The CDR3 here is CASSREREQYF. The CDR3 nucleotides are TGTGCCAGCAGCAGGGAACGCGAGCAGTACTTC.